One and the same sample provided the 26 T cell receptor beta chains below, sequenced in a study of CD8 T cells in ankylosing spondylitis. Study-wide findings and caveats: Ankylosing spondylitis blood appeared to be characterized by a TCR beta motif of several highly homologous variants.

No cognate antigen is known for these TCRs. TCRdb re-called the 5' RACE reads with MiXCR, one entry per CDR3 protein. The data contain around 890,000 distinct CDR3 sequences, around 11% of them singletons. Sequences were obtained from blood, either unsorted or a sorted T cell fraction (not recorded which). The receptors originated from a male donor with ankylosing spondylitis.

The chain employs TRBV3-1 and TRBJ1-5, with 9 bases matching TRBD1. This CDR3 has 14 amino acids. The junction had 4 bases not matched to a gene; V was cut back by 4 bases and J by 6 bases. Germline V gives CDR1 LGHDT, CDR2 YNNKEL (reference sequence). CDR3 DNA sequence: TGTGCCAGCAGCCGGGACAGGGATCGTCAGCCCCAGCATTTT. Translating it yields CASSRDRDRQPQHF.

This sequence joins TRBV10-3 and TRBJ2-2; no reliable D call. This CDR3 has 17 residues. CDR1 and CDR2 from the germline V gene are ENHRY and SYGVKD. V lost 0 bases and J 2 bases, leaving 13 bases between the germline ends. DNA for the CDR3: TGTGCCATCAGTGAGTCGAACACAGACCTTAACACCGGGGAGCTGTTTTTT. This codes for CAISESNTDLNTGELFF.

This chain uses TRBV7-6 with TRBJ1-6; tentatively, D is TRBD1 (5 bases). Germline V gene lookup returns CDR1 SGHVS and CDR2 FNYEAQ. CDR3 length: 16 residues. Trimming cost V 1 base and J 4 bases, with 11 bases left between them. The DNA for the CDR3 is TGTGCCAGCAGCTTAGGGGGGATGCGGTATAATTCACCCCTCCACTTT. This encodes CASSLGGMRYNSPLHF.

This clonotype has just a few counts. Here the CDR3 DNA reads TGCGCCAGCAGCCAACTCCCTCCCGGGGGGCCCTACAATGAGCAGTTCTTC. Protein product: CASSQLPPGGPYNEQFF. The chain couples TRBV4-3 to TRBJ2-1; D possibly corresponds to TRBD2 (7 bases). V was shortened by 2 bases and J by 2 bases, with 16 bases between the two germline ends. This CDR3 is built from 17 residues. Germline assignment: CDR1 LGHNA and CDR2 YSLEER.

J is TRBJ2-7 and V is TRBV20-1; 7 bases are shared with TRBD1. The CDR3 is 15 residues long. Germline V gene data show CDR1 as DFQATT and CDR2 as SNEGSKA (reference sequence). V lost 5 bases and J lost 3; bases outside the gene matches: 13. For the CDR3, the DNA is TGCAGTGCTGAGCATCCGGGACAGCTCCTCTACGAGCAGTACTTC. Translation: CSAEHPGQLLYEQYF.

This clonotype appeared a single time. The chain employs TRBV6-5 and TRBJ1-4; no firm D call. The length of the CDR3 is 15 residues. Germline assignment: CDR1 MNHEY and CDR2 SVGAGI. Between the trimmed V and J ends, which lost 0 bases and 6 bases, there was a span of 11 bases. As DNA, the CDR3 is TGTGCCAGCAGTTACTCTGATAGCAGCCATGAAAAACTGTTTTTT. Translating it yields CASSYSDSSHEKLFF.

The CDR3 region has the DNA TGTGCCACCAGTGAGCGGGACAGAGCCTACAATGAGCAGTTCTTC. Its translation is CATSERDRAYNEQFF. V gene TRBV24-1 combines with J gene TRBJ2-1; D is possibly TRBD1 (7 bases). V was cut by 4 bases and J by 2 bases, with 11 bases left in between. The CDR3 extends over 15 amino acids. CDR1 KGHDR and CDR2 SFDVKD come from the germline V gene.

This clonotype was found many times. This chain uses TRBV4-1 with TRBJ1-4; D gene unclear. The germline gives CDR1 MGHRA, CDR2 YSYEKL. V was clipped by 3 bases and J by 7 bases, with 15 bases between them. This CDR3 is built from 15 residues. In nucleotides, the CDR3 is TGCGCCAGCAGCCAGAGCGTCCGGTCGATTGAAAAACTGTTTTTT. It yields the protein CASSQSVRSIEKLFF.

This clonotype came up a few times. This chain joins TRBV10-3 and TRBJ2-2; no reliable D call. The length of the CDR3 is 15 residues. Trimming took off 0 bases at V and 1 base at J, with 6 bases between the two ends. Germline-derived CDR1 and CDR2 are ENHRY and SYGVKD. The CDR3 sequence: CAISESKMNTGELFF. The DNA of the CDR3 is TGTGCCATCAGTGAGTCGAAGATGAACACCGGGGAGCTGTTTTTT.

The chain uses TRBV4-2 and TRBJ2-2, with TRBD2 matching 9 bases. The CDR3 totals 16 residues. The J segment lost 5 bases and the V segment lost 5 bases, leaving 9 bases of the junction unmatched. The germline gives CDR1 LGHNA, CDR2 YNFKEQ. The CDR3 nucleotides are TGTGCCAGCAGCTCGAGGACTAGCGAGTGGACCGGGGAGCTGTTTTTT. As protein: CASSSRTSEWTGELFF.

V gene TRBV20-1 combines with J gene TRBJ2-5; unclear D gene. Germline V CDR1 and CDR2: DFQATT, SNEGSKA (reference sequence). The CDR3 has 15 residues. Trimming took 1 base from V and 0 from J, leaving 12 bases between them. The CDR3 reads CSARVLTEYQETQYF. CDR3 bases: TGCAGTGCTAGAGTTTTAACAGAGTACCAAGAGACCCAGTACTTC.

The chain carries TRBV5-1 and TRBJ1-2; 7 nucleotides agree with TRBD1. J was trimmed by 4 bases and V by 3 bases; bases with no gene match: 6. The CDR3 has 14 residues. CDR1 and CDR2 (germline): SGHRS, YFSETQ. CDR3 coding DNA: TGCGCCAGCAGCTGGGACAGCAAGAGCTATGGCTACACCTTC. Translated, it gives CASSWDSKSYGYTF.

The table lists this clonotype with a few counts. The chain joins TRBV30 to TRBJ1-4; D gene unclear. Trimming pared 2 bases from V and 7 bases from J, leaving 14 bases between. CDR3 length: 14 amino acids. Germline-derived CDR1 and CDR2 are GTSNPN and SVGIG (reference sequence). CDR3 coding DNA: TGTGCCTGGAGTCGCCTGAACCTTGGTGAAAAACTGTTTTTT. Protein product: CAWSRLNLGEKLFF.

This clonotype was seen a handful of times. The chain couples TRBV5-1 to TRBJ2-5; 7 bases line up with TRBD2. The germline CDR1 and CDR2 sequences are SGHRS and YFSETQ. This CDR3 contains 17 residues. With V trimmed by 4 bases and J by 3 bases, 15 bases remained unmatched. The CDR3 here is CASSPQNYGGSEETQYF. In DNA, the CDR3 is TGCGCCAGCAGCCCACAAAACTACGGGGGGTCGGAAGAGACCCAGTACTTC.

The J gene is TRBJ1-2, the V gene TRBV2, with D maybe TRBD1 (5 bases). Looked up from germline, CDR1 is SNHLY and CDR2 is FYNNEI. This CDR3 spans 15 amino acids. V lost 4 bases and J lost 4, with 16 bases in between. The CDR3 here is CASSVGRGEGYGYTF. As DNA, the CDR3 is TGTGCCAGCAGTGTGGGACGTGGTGAGGGCTATGGCTACACCTTC.

This sequence joins TRBV29-1 and TRBJ2-1; D is tentatively TRBD1 or TRBD2 (5 bases each). The V gene's germline CDR1 is SQVTM and CDR2 ANQGSEA. V lost 3 bases to trimming and J lost 2 bases, with 11 bases between them. The CDR3 runs to 14 residues. CDR3 region: CSVEGRLTYNEQFF. The CDR3 DNA follows: TGCAGCGTTGAGGGACGACTAACCTACAATGAGCAGTTCTTC.

The gene calls are TRBV29-1 and TRBJ2-5; TRBD2 aligns across 7 bases. Germline lookup yields CDR1 SQVTM and CDR2 ANQGSEA. J gave up 3 bases and V 8 bases, and 12 bases lay outside the gene matches. The CDR3 has 14 amino acids. The CDR3 DNA is TGCAGCTATGGGGGGGGAGGGACGAAAGAGACCCAGTACTTC. Residues: CSYGGGGTKETQYF.

This clonotype has a count of ten or more. The rearrangement joins TRBV29-1 to TRBJ2-3, with 8 bases fitting TRBD2. This CDR3 spans 15 amino acids. V shed 7 bases, J shed 3 bases, and the junction held 12 bases outside the gene matches. CDR1 SQVTM and CDR2 ANQGSEA come from the germline V gene. The CDR3 here is CSAPRRAGETDTQYF. Written as DNA, the CDR3 is TGCAGCGCCCCGCGTAGAGCGGGAGAGACAGATACGCAGTATTTT.

This clonotype has at least ten counts. The rearrangement joins TRBV7-2 to TRBJ2-3; no reliable D call. The CDR3 spans 12 residues. Germline loops: CDR1 SGHTA, CDR2 FQGNSA. Trimming pared 3 bases from V and 11 bases from J, leaving 12 bases between. CDR3 nucleotides: TGTGCCAGCAGCTTGTACTTCGGCTGGCAGTATTTT. Translation gives CASSLYFGWQYF.

This clonotype came up a few times. The chain is built from TRBV6-1 and TRBJ2-3, with unresolved D. This CDR3 has 14 amino acids. Looked up from germline, CDR1 is MNHNS and CDR2 is SASEGT. V lost 6 bases and J lost 0, with 10 bases in between. In DNA, the CDR3 is TGTGCCAGCAGCTCGCTATCGAGCACAGATACGCAGTATTTT. Translation gives CASSSLSSTDTQYF.

This clonotype was seen a few times. The gene calls are TRBV4-3 and TRBJ2-7; 11 bases are a match to TRBD1. The ends lost 3 bases at V and 5 bases at J; junction bases unmatched: 6. CDR1 is LGHNA and CDR2 is YSLEER in the germline V gene. The length of the CDR3 is 15 residues. The CDR3, as DNA: TGCGCCAGCAGCCATTGGGACAGGGGGACGGACGAGCAGTACTTC. It codes for CASSHWDRGTDEQYF.

The V call is TRBV5-1, the J call TRBJ2-3; D perhaps matches TRBD2 (7 bases). The CDR3 extends over 15 amino acids. V was trimmed by 2 bases and J by 1 base, leaving 11 bases between them. In germline, CDR1 is SGHRS, CDR2 YFSETQ. In DNA, the CDR3 is TGCGCCAGCAGCTTCCGCGGGGGCCGCACAGATACGCAGTATTTT. It specifies CASSFRGGRTDTQYF.

The genes are TRBV7-2 and TRBJ1-1; D is ambiguous. This CDR3 comprises 14 residues. Trimming cost V 2 bases and J 5 bases, with 12 bases left between them. From germline, CDR1 is SGHTA and CDR2 FQGNSA. The CDR3 region is CASSLFGSGTEAFF. DNA for the CDR3: TGTGCCAGCAGCTTATTCGGGTCCGGGACTGAAGCTTTCTTT.

This clonotype was counted a few times. The V and J genes are TRBV11-1 and TRBJ2-7; possibly TRBD1 or TRBD2 for D (5 bases each). In germline, CDR1 is SGHAT, CDR2 FQDESV (reference sequence). The V gene lost 3 bases and the J gene lost 3 bases, with 24 bases spanning the gap. The CDR3 runs to 18 residues. The chain's CDR3 is CASSFWGRTTGLNYEQYF. For the CDR3, the DNA is TGTGCCAGCAGCTTCTGGGGCAGAACCACGGGGTTAAACTACGAGCAGTACTTC. Full variable domain (remainder filled in from reference TRBV11-1 and TRBJ2-7): EAEVAQSPRYKITEKSQAVAFWCDPISGHATLYWYRQILGQGPELLVQFQDESVVDDSQLPKDRFSAERLKGVDSTLKIQPAELGDSAMYLCASSFWGRTTGLNYEQYFGPGTRLTVT.

This chain links TRBV18 with TRBJ2-6, with 10 bases identical to TRBD1. J lost 0 bases, V lost 3 bases, and 2 bases had no gene match. Germline-derived CDR1 and CDR2 are KGHSH and LQKENI. This CDR3 comprises 17 residues. CDR3 in amino acids: CASSPGQGYSGANVLTF. The CDR3 DNA is TGTGCCAGCTCACCGGGACAGGGGTACTCTGGGGCCAACGTCCTGACTTTC.

This clonotype appeared a few times. The chain combines TRBV12-3 or TRBV12-4 with TRBJ2-2, with D perhaps assigned TRBD1 or TRBD2 (5 bases each). Between the trimmed V and J ends, which lost 5 bases and 1 base, there was a span of 14 bases. The CDR3 runs to 16 residues. The CDR3 loop reads CASSGTGRLNTGELFF. The CDR3 nucleotides read TGTGCCAGCAGTGGGACGGGACGGCTGAACACCGGGGAGCTGTTTTTT.